This TCR beta chain originates from a study of T cell responses to AZD1222 COVID-19 vaccine. The CDR3 has 16 amino acids. V gave up 3 bases and J gave up 6 bases; unmatched junction bases: 13. Germline V gives CDR1 LNHDA, CDR2 SQIVND (reference sequence). Study outcomes and limitations: White British ancestry dominated among donors, who included more females, and clonal diversity was possibly underestimated. Repertoire sampling happened only post peak T cell response.

Of note for this clone: The antigen is not known.

The data were produced by immunoSEQ multiplex PCR, yet TCRdb's version contains in-frame clones alone and is incomplete. This table has roughly 60,000 clones, approximately 90% appearing once. The chain recombines TRBV19 with TRBJ1-1; 7 bases line up with TRBD1. Here the sequenced sample was peripheral blood, taken on day 0 of AZD1222 vaccination. The source is an adult in good health. The CDR3 loop reads CASSMGGGGRVAEAFF. As DNA, the CDR3 is TGTGCCAGTAGTATGGGGGGAGGGGGCAGAGTCGCTGAAGCTTTCTTT.